Below, one T cell receptor beta chain is given with its context. The clone's antigen remains unknown. No qualities accompany the bases; no much larger clone lies one base away. Library preparation employed the immunoSEQ multiplex PCR assay. This is the immuneACCESS table as TCRdb keeps it, with only in-frame sequences that have V and J called. A part of the clones is gone; compared with another copy, unresolved V genes explain less than half, and the rest is unexplained. Counted in this sample were tens of thousands of clones; around 93% of them appeared once. About 0.9% of the sample lies in the top ten. The CDR3 runs 13 amino acids, cysteine and phenylalanine included. Only the CDR3 DNA stays, 39 bases, in frame from base 1. V and J are truncated by 0 bases and 5 bases respectively, leaving an intervening sequence of 5 bases. Looking up the germline V gene (reference sequence) yields CDR1 GTSNPN and CDR2 SVGIG.

This specimen belongs to a study of T cell repertoires and Cas9 in healthy adults listed by TCRdb under 2018. For context, the study as a whole: Multi-effector potency, cytotoxicity and lineage determination within the CD4 and CD8 compartments were characterized for SpCas9-reactive T cells. The study examined preexisting T cell immunity against the Streptococcus pyogenes Cas9 nuclease (SpCas9) used in CRISPR gene editing.

Donors were healthy humans. Here is what the overall study found, with its caveats: SpCas9-reactive regulatory T cells were reported to mitigate proliferation and function of SpCas9-reactive effector T cells in vitro.

Sequencing was performed on CD4+ effector T cells (CD127+, CD25-, CD137-, CD154-) from PBMCs; culture status not recorded. This sequence originates from a human donor in good health. The rearrangement combines TRBV30 with TRBJ1-6; the D gene is not confidently resolved. The CDR3 loop reads CAWSVTDNSPLHF. The sequenced DNA is TGTGCCTGGAGTGTGACCGATAATTCACCCCTCCACTTT.